The rows below give T cell receptor beta chains drawn from one sample of a study of cytomegalovirus exposure and HLA in healthy donors. TCRdb keeps only in-frame clones here, not all; method: immunoSEQ multiplex PCR. There are some 140,000 clones in the sample; around 74% occur only once, and 3.1% lies in the top ten. The source material was PBMCs. These receptors came from a man aged 25 to 40 in good health and CMV-seronegative. CDR3s include the opening cysteine and the closing phenylalanine or tryptophan. D genes are given only for firm matches. The size entry is marked missing in some rows and otherwise reads once, few, many or a size class.

d_call: -
clone_size: -
v_call: TRBV11-1
j_call: TRBJ2-7
cdr3_nt: TGTGCCAGCAGCGTAGCGACAGGACCCCCCTACGAGCAGTACTTC
cdr3_aa: CASSVATGPPYEQYF

d_call: TRBD2
clone_size: -
v_call: TRBV7-6
j_call: TRBJ2-3
cdr3_nt: TGTGCCAGCAGCTCTAGCGGGAGCTCAGATACGCAGTATTTT
cdr3_aa: CASSSSGSSDTQYF

d_call: TRBD1
clone_size: -
v_call: TRBV25-1
j_call: TRBJ1-5
cdr3_nt: TGTGCCAGCAGTGATACAGGGGGACTGGGCAATCAGCCCCAGCATTTT
cdr3_aa: CASSDTGGLGNQPQHF

d_call: -
clone_size: -
v_call: TRBV5-1
j_call: TRBJ2-6
cdr3_nt: TGCGCCAGCAGCTTGGTGTCAGGGGGGACCAACGTCCTGACTTTC
cdr3_aa: CASSLVSGGTNVLTF

d_call: -
clone_size: few
v_call: TRBV28
j_call: TRBJ1-1
cdr3_nt: TGTGCCAGCAAAGGCAGGGCACGTGAAGCTTTCTTT
cdr3_aa: CASKGRAREAFF

d_call: TRBD2
clone_size: -
v_call: TRBV19
j_call: TRBJ2-4
cdr3_nt: TGTGCCAGTAGTCTGACCGGACTAGCGGGAGGCAATAGGGGAAACATTCAGTACTTC
cdr3_aa: CASSLTGLAGGNRGNIQYF

d_call: -
clone_size: -
v_call: TRBV29-1
j_call: TRBJ2-5
cdr3_nt: TGCAGCGTTGGGGCAATGAAAGAGACCCAGTACTTC
cdr3_aa: CSVGAMKETQYF

d_call: -
clone_size: -
v_call: TRBV7-2
j_call: TRBJ1-4
cdr3_nt: TGTGCCAGCAGCTTTGACACAGGCCCTAATGAAAAACTGTTTTTT
cdr3_aa: CASSFDTGPNEKLFF

d_call: -
clone_size: once
v_call: TRBV28
j_call: TRBJ1-1
cdr3_nt: TGTGCCAGCTTTCCAGTTCGGGGGAACACTGAAGCTTTCTTT
cdr3_aa: CASFPVRGNTEAFF

d_call: TRBD1
clone_size: -
v_call: TRBV4-3
j_call: TRBJ2-2
cdr3_nt: TGCGCCAGCAGCCAAGAGGGGTTCCGGGACAGAGAGGACGGGGAGCTGTTTTTT
cdr3_aa: CASSQEGFRDREDGELFF

d_call: TRBD2
clone_size: -
v_call: TRBV5-1
j_call: TRBJ2-7
cdr3_nt: TGCGCCAGCAGCCTGGGGGGGGACGGCTACGAGCAGTACTTC
cdr3_aa: CASSLGGDGYEQYF

d_call: -
clone_size: -
v_call: TRBV7-9
j_call: TRBJ1-2
cdr3_nt: TGTGCCAGCAGCCCAGCCGGATGGCGGGGTTATGGCTACACCTTC
cdr3_aa: CASSPAGWRGYGYTF

d_call: TRBD1
clone_size: -
v_call: TRBV28
j_call: TRBJ2-7
cdr3_nt: TGTGCCAGCAGTCGGACAGGCGAAACCTACGAGCAGTACTTC
cdr3_aa: CASSRTGETYEQYF

d_call: -
clone_size: -
v_call: TRBV20-1
j_call: TRBJ2-3
cdr3_nt: TGCAGTGCTAGCGGGACAGATACGCAGTATTTT
cdr3_aa: CSASGTDTQYF

d_call: TRBD1
clone_size: -
v_call: TRBV7-6
j_call: TRBJ1-2
cdr3_nt: TGTGCCAGCAGCCCCAGCCGACAGGGGAATGGCTACACCTTC
cdr3_aa: CASSPSRQGNGYTF

d_call: -
clone_size: -
v_call: TRBV6-5
j_call: TRBJ2-1
cdr3_nt: TGTGCCAGCAGTTTGACCGGAGGTCGAGGGCAGTTCTTC
cdr3_aa: CASSLTGGRGQFF

d_call: TRBD2
clone_size: few
v_call: TRBV4-3
j_call: TRBJ2-2
cdr3_nt: TGCGCCAGCAGCCAAGCGAACGGGAGGGCCCCCGGGGAGCTGTTTTTT
cdr3_aa: CASSQANGRAPGELFF

d_call: TRBD2
clone_size: -
v_call: TRBV7-2
j_call: TRBJ2-7
cdr3_nt: TGTGCCAGCAGCTACTTAGCGGGAGGGAGGGACGAGCAGTACTTC
cdr3_aa: CASSYLAGGRDEQYF

d_call: TRBD1
clone_size: -
v_call: TRBV18
j_call: TRBJ1-2
cdr3_nt: TGTGCCAGCTCACCAGGACAGGGATATAACCTTGACTATGGCTACACCTTC
cdr3_aa: CASSPGQGYNLDYGYTF

d_call: -
clone_size: -
v_call: TRBV11-2
j_call: TRBJ2-7
cdr3_nt: TGTGCCAGCAGCGTGGGACATTCGTCCTACGAGCAGTACTTC
cdr3_aa: CASSVGHSSYEQYF

d_call: TRBD1
clone_size: -
v_call: TRBV25-1
j_call: TRBJ2-2
cdr3_nt: TGTGCCAGCAGTGAGGGACAGCCCGGGGAGCTGTTTTTT
cdr3_aa: CASSEGQPGELFF

d_call: -
clone_size: few
v_call: TRBV7-2
j_call: TRBJ2-2
cdr3_nt: TGTGCCAGCAGCCCCCAGACTAGAAACACCGGGGAGCTGTTTTTT
cdr3_aa: CASSPQTRNTGELFF

d_call: -
clone_size: -
v_call: TRBV7-3
j_call: TRBJ2-3
cdr3_nt: TGTGCCAGCTCAGTAGGTAGCGACACAGATACGCAGTATTTT
cdr3_aa: CASSVGSDTDTQYF

d_call: TRBD2
clone_size: -
v_call: TRBV4-2
j_call: TRBJ2-5
cdr3_nt: TGTGCCAGCAGCCCTACGGGGGGTTGGCAAGAGACCCAGTACTTC
cdr3_aa: CASSPTGGWQETQYF

d_call: -
clone_size: -
v_call: TRBV7-8
j_call: TRBJ2-6
cdr3_nt: TGTGCCAGCAGCCCCAGGGACTTGATCTCTGGGGCCAACGTCCTGACTTTC
cdr3_aa: CASSPRDLISGANVLTF

d_call: TRBD2
clone_size: -
v_call: TRBV6-6
j_call: TRBJ2-5
cdr3_nt: TGTGCCAGCCCCGTCACTAGCGACCAAGAGACCCAGTACTTC
cdr3_aa: CASPVTSDQETQYF

d_call: TRBD1
clone_size: -
v_call: TRBV2
j_call: TRBJ2-5
cdr3_nt: TGTGCCAGCAGTTACCGGGACAGGGAGCAAGAGACCCAGTACTTC
cdr3_aa: CASSYRDREQETQYF

d_call: -
clone_size: -
v_call: TRBV6-5
j_call: TRBJ2-7
cdr3_nt: TGTGCCAGCAGTTACTCACAGAGGGTAGTTTCCGAGCAGTACTTC
cdr3_aa: CASSYSQRVVSEQYF

d_call: -
clone_size: few
v_call: TRBV6-5
j_call: TRBJ2-7
cdr3_nt: TGTGCCAGCAGTGGTCGCCAGGTACATCCTTACGAGCAGTACTTC
cdr3_aa: CASSGRQVHPYEQYF

d_call: TRBD1
clone_size: -
v_call: TRBV2
j_call: TRBJ1-5
cdr3_nt: TGTGCCAGCGGGACAGTTGAGGGCAATCAGCCCCAGCATTTT
cdr3_aa: CASGTVEGNQPQHF

d_call: TRBD2
clone_size: -
v_call: TRBV2
j_call: TRBJ2-1
cdr3_nt: TGTGCCAGCAGTATACCCCGGGGGGGGAGCTCCTACAATGAGCAGTTCTTC
cdr3_aa: CASSIPRGGSSYNEQFF

d_call: TRBD1
clone_size: few
v_call: TRBV28
j_call: TRBJ2-2
cdr3_nt: TGTGCCAGCAGTTTAAACAGGGGCTCCGGGGAGCTGTTTTTT
cdr3_aa: CASSLNRGSGELFF

d_call: -
clone_size: few
v_call: TRBV4-1
j_call: TRBJ1-4
cdr3_nt: TGCGCCAGCAGCCAAGGAGGATCTAATGAAAAACTGTTTTTT
cdr3_aa: CASSQGGSNEKLFF

d_call: TRBD2
clone_size: few
v_call: TRBV28
j_call: TRBJ2-1
cdr3_nt: TGTGCCAGCAGTTTAATAGCGGGAGGGCCTAGTGAGCAGTTCTTC
cdr3_aa: CASSLIAGGPSEQFF

d_call: -
clone_size: few
v_call: TRBV7-2
j_call: TRBJ1-1
cdr3_nt: TGTGCCAGCAGCCATACCTATACTAACACTGAAGCTTTCTTT
cdr3_aa: CASSHTYTNTEAFF

d_call: -
clone_size: -
v_call: TRBV5-1
j_call: TRBJ1-3
cdr3_nt: TGCGCCAGCAGCCCAGGCTCTGGAAACACCATATATTTT
cdr3_aa: CASSPGSGNTIYF

d_call: -
clone_size: -
v_call: TRBV27
j_call: TRBJ2-1
cdr3_nt: TGTGCCAGCAGAGGTACAGGGTGGGATGAGCAGTTCTTC
cdr3_aa: CASRGTGWDEQFF

d_call: -
clone_size: few
v_call: TRBV4-3
j_call: TRBJ1-4
cdr3_nt: TGCGCCAGCAGCCAAGGACGGGGAAACGAAAAACTGTTTTTT
cdr3_aa: CASSQGRGNEKLFF

d_call: -
clone_size: -
v_call: TRBV9
j_call: TRBJ1-1
cdr3_nt: TGTGCCAGCAGCGTAGAACAGGCCTTAGATGCGGCTTTCTTT
cdr3_aa: CASSVEQALDAAFF

d_call: TRBD2
clone_size: -
v_call: TRBV18
j_call: TRBJ2-3
cdr3_nt: TGTGCCAGCTCAGCAAAGGGACTAGCGGTTTCTAGCACAGATACGCAGTATTTT
cdr3_aa: CASSAKGLAVSSTDTQYF

d_call: -
clone_size: -
v_call: TRBV7-3
j_call: TRBJ2-7
cdr3_nt: TGTGCCAGCAGCTTGGGGCAGGGATTTGGCGAGCAGTACTTC
cdr3_aa: CASSLGQGFGEQYF

d_call: -
clone_size: -
v_call: TRBV9
j_call: TRBJ2-5
cdr3_nt: TGTGCCAGCAGCAAAATGGAGGGCCGCGGGGAGACCCAGTACTTC
cdr3_aa: CASSKMEGRGETQYF

d_call: -
clone_size: -
v_call: TRBV10-3
j_call: TRBJ2-7
cdr3_nt: TGTGCCATCAGTAGAGACAGGGAGGTTGACGAGCAGTACTTC
cdr3_aa: CAISRDREVDEQYF

d_call: TRBD1
clone_size: -
v_call: TRBV29-1
j_call: TRBJ2-1
cdr3_nt: TGCAGCGTTGAAAGGTATGACAGGGGGACCTACAATGAGCAGTTCTTC
cdr3_aa: CSVERYDRGTYNEQFF

d_call: -
clone_size: -
v_call: TRBV9
j_call: TRBJ1-5
cdr3_nt: TGTGCCAGCAGCGTCGTACGAGGGGAGGGAATCAAACCCCAGCATTTT
cdr3_aa: CASSVVRGEGIKPQHF